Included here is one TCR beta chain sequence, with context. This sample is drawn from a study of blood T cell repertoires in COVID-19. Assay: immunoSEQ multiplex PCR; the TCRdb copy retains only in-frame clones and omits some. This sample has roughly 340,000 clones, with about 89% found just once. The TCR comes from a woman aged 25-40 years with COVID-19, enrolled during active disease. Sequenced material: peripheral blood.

The chain's CDR3 is CASSVALVTSGGTTNTGELFF. CDR3 coding DNA: TGTGCCAGCAGCGTAGCTTTGGTGACTAGCGGGGGGACCACAAACACCGGGGAGCTGTTTTTT. The chain links TRBV9 to TRBJ2-2; 13 bases are shared with TRBD2. Trimming removed 0 bases from V and 2 bases from J; junction bases left unmatched: 13. The germline CDR1 and CDR2 sequences are SGDLS and YYNGEE. The CDR3 is 21 residues long.